The 25 T cell receptor beta chains below were found in one sample sequenced in a study of identical twins. One entry per CDR3 protein results from TCRdb running MiXCR on the 5' RACE reads. The repertoire holds approximately 490,000 distinct CDR3 sequences, with approximately 20% as singletons. The same sample was also studied in work on yellow fever vaccine responses in identical twins.

The sequenced material came from CD4+ T cells sorted from blood. The receptor set was obtained from a woman in her late teens or twenties in good health.

This clonotype was recorded a few times. The V gene is TRBV12-3 or TRBV12-4, the J gene TRBJ2-7, with TRBD2 identical over 9 bases. After removal of 5 bases from V and 4 bases from J, the junction contained 9 bases not matched to a gene. The CDR3 length is 15 residues. CDR3 sequence: CASSPTSGSLYEQYF. In DNA form, the CDR3 reads TGTGCCAGCAGTCCGACTAGCGGAAGCCTTTACGAGCAGTACTTC.

Many counts were recorded for this clonotype. The chain recombines TRBV5-1 with TRBJ1-5; no clear D. The CDR3 is 14 residues long. V lost 4 bases and J 2 bases, leaving 10 bases between the germline ends. CDR1 is SGHRS and CDR2 is YFSETQ in the germline V gene. The CDR3 reads CASSMDGGNQPQHF. CDR3 coding DNA: TGCGCCAGCAGCATGGACGGGGGCAATCAGCCCCAGCATTTT.

This clonotype has just a few counts. The chain's CDR3 is CASRPGTIEQFF. CDR3 coding DNA: TGTGCCAGCAGACCCGGGACTATTGAGCAGTTCTTC. J is TRBJ2-1 and V is TRBV12-3 or TRBV12-4; 7 positions agree with TRBD2. V dropped 6 bases and J dropped 9; count of bases not matched to a gene: 5. The CDR3 has 12 amino acids.

The chain employs TRBV20-1 and TRBJ2-1; D might be TRBD2 (6 bases). Germline V gives CDR1 DFQATT, CDR2 SNEGSKA (reference sequence). The CDR3 has 12 amino acids. V was cut by 7 bases and J by 6 bases, with 13 bases left in between. CDR3 sequence: CSVQRGGNEQFF. In DNA, the CDR3 is TGCAGTGTCCAGAGGGGAGGCAATGAGCAGTTCTTC.

This clonotype was observed many times. V gene TRBV5-6 combines with J gene TRBJ2-3; D may be TRBD2 (6 bases). The CDR3 is made up of 16 amino acids. Germline-derived CDR1 and CDR2 are SGHDT and YYEEEE. Trimming pared 7 bases from V and 3 bases from J, leaving 21 bases between. The chain's CDR3 is CASGGYGVKITDTQYF. In DNA form, the CDR3 reads TGTGCCAGCGGGGGGTACGGGGTTAAAATAACAGATACGCAGTATTTT.

This clonotype was counted only a few times. J is TRBJ1-2 and V is TRBV29-1; D is possibly TRBD1 (5 bases). The germline V gene has CDR1 SQVTM and CDR2 ANQGSEA. Trimming cost V 4 bases and J 3 bases, with 6 bases left between them. CDR3 size: 11 residues. CDR3 amino acids: CSVGGDYGYTF. In DNA form, the CDR3 reads TGCAGCGTTGGGGGGGACTATGGCTACACCTTC.

This clonotype showed up just a few times. This chain links TRBV5-1 with TRBJ1-1; D call uncertain. Between the trimmed V and J ends, which lost 4 bases and 2 bases, there was a span of 15 bases. This CDR3 is built from 15 residues. CDR1 and CDR2 (germline): SGHRS, YFSETQ. CDR3 amino acids: CASSPRVSSNTEAFF. CDR3 sequence (DNA): TGCGCCAGCAGCCCCCGGGTGAGCAGTAACACTGAAGCTTTCTTT.

The chain has TRBV6-1 and TRBJ2-5, with D maybe TRBD2 (7 bases). CDR1 is MNHNS, CDR2 SASEGT, per germline. The germline V and J ends were trimmed by 5 bases and 1 base, with 17 bases remaining between them. This CDR3 has 16 amino acids. The CDR3 DNA reads TGTGCCAGCAGTCCCCGGGGGGCGCATCCCCAAGAGACCCAGTACTTC. Translating it yields CASSPRGAHPQETQYF.

In its sample, this clonotype was seen many times. The chain has TRBV7-3 and TRBJ2-1; 10 nucleotides match TRBD2. The CDR3 extends over 16 amino acids. Germline CDR1 and CDR2: SGHTA and FQGTGA. J lost 1 base, V lost 5 bases, and 5 bases had no gene match. For the CDR3, the DNA is TGTGCCAGCAGCCGGACTAGCGGTGGTTCCTACAATGAGCAGTTCTTC. It translates to CASSRTSGGSYNEQFF.

A few counts support this clonotype. The CDR3 sequence: CASSILSGTGEGKLFF. Written as DNA, the CDR3 is TGTGCCAGCAGTATCCTGAGTGGGACAGGCGAAGGAAAACTGTTTTTT. The chain carries TRBV25-1 and TRBJ1-4; 8 nucleotides align to TRBD1. Looked up from germline, CDR1 is MGHDK and CDR2 is SYGVNS. This CDR3 region has 16 residues. The J segment lost 10 bases and the V segment lost 5 bases, leaving 15 bases of the junction unmatched.

There are a few counts of this clonotype. V is TRBV5-1 and J is TRBJ2-3, with a possible D match to TRBD2 (6 bases). Germline V CDR1 and CDR2: SGHRS, YFSETQ. V lost 9 bases, J lost 0 bases, and 17 bases lay in between. The length of the CDR3 is 15 residues. The CDR3 spells CATLRGDSSTDTQYF. CDR3 nucleotide sequence: TGCGCCACTTTACGCGGGGATTCTAGCACAGATACGCAGTATTTT.

There are a few counts of this clonotype. The V call is TRBV5-1, the J call TRBJ2-7; D is possibly TRBD1 (6 bases). Trimming stripped 1 base from V and 6 bases from J, with 14 bases between. This CDR3 comprises 14 residues. Germline V gene lookup returns CDR1 SGHRS and CDR2 YFSETQ. The CDR3 region is CASSLLDSLAEQYF. CDR3 bases: TGCGCCAGCAGCTTGTTGGACAGTCTAGCCGAGCAGTACTTC.

The chain carries TRBV12-3 or TRBV12-4 and TRBJ2-1; D is undetermined. V was clipped by 3 bases and J by 0 bases, with 9 bases between them. The CDR3 consists of 15 residues. The CDR3 loop is CASSFLVTSYNEQFF. The CDR3 DNA sequence: TGTGCCAGCAGTTTTCTCGTAACCTCCTACAATGAGCAGTTCTTC.

The V call is TRBV28, the J call TRBJ2-1; 8 nucleotides line up with TRBD2. Germline V CDR1 and CDR2: MDHEN, SYDVKM. V gave up 5 bases and J gave up 8 bases; unmatched junction bases: 14. The CDR3 contains 16 residues. The CDR3 sequence: CASSPTGGGLYHEQFF. CDR3 DNA sequence: TGTGCCAGCAGTCCCACCGGGGGGGGTCTTTACCATGAGCAGTTCTTC.

The gene calls are TRBV10-3 and TRBJ2-3; 11 positions match TRBD1. Germline-derived CDR1 and CDR2 are ENHRY and SYGVKD. Trimming at V came to 7 bases and at J to 6 bases, leaving 6 bases not matched to a gene. CDR3 length: 14 residues. CDR3 sequence: CAINPGQGVDTQYF. DNA of the CDR3: TGTGCCATCAACCCGGGACAGGGGGTGGATACGCAGTATTTT.

The chain couples TRBV29-1 to TRBJ1-1; 9 positions agree with TRBD1. This CDR3 region has 14 residues. Germline trimming cut 6 bases from V and 7 bases from J; bases unmatched to any gene: 12. From germline, CDR1 is SQVTM and CDR2 ANQGSEA. CDR3 nucleotide sequence: TGCAGCGTAACAAACAGGGGGCAGGCGGGTGAAGCTTTCTTT. This sequence encodes CSVTNRGQAGEAFF.

This clonotype was counted between two and nine times. This chain joins TRBV20-1 and TRBJ2-3, with TRBD2 as a possible D gene (7 bases). Germline assignment: CDR1 DFQATT and CDR2 SNEGSKA (reference sequence). V was shortened by 6 bases and J by 1 base, with 17 bases between the two germline ends. The CDR3 length is 15 residues. CDR3 in DNA: TGCAGTGCACCGACGGGGGGCTTGGGCACAGATACGCAGTATTTT. This codes for CSAPTGGLGTDTQYF.

This chain connects TRBV5-6 to TRBJ1-2; D uncertain. Trimming left V 0 bases short and J 4 bases short, with 7 bases between. The CDR3 covers 13 residues. Germline CDR1 is SGHDT and CDR2 is YYEEEE. As DNA, the CDR3 is TGTGCCAGCAGCTTGGAACAGATCTATGGCTACACCTTC. It encodes CASSLEQIYGYTF. The variable domain in full, completed from reference TRBV5-6 and TRBJ1-2, reads DAGVTQSPTHLIKTRGQQVTLRCSPKSGHDTVSWYQQALGQGPQFIFQYYEEEERQRGNFPDRFSGHQFPNYSSELNVNALLLGDSALYLCASSLEQIYGYTFGSGTRLTVV.

This clonotype was recorded a few times. The chain links TRBV29-1 to TRBJ2-2; D uncertain. From germline, CDR1 is SQVTM and CDR2 ANQGSEA. Trimming took 2 bases from V and 4 from J, leaving 11 bases between them. The CDR3 consists of 14 residues. CDR3 sequence reads: CSVERSLGTGELFF. CDR3 nucleotides: TGCAGCGTTGAAAGGAGCTTAGGCACCGGGGAGCTGTTTTTT.

V and J are TRBV2 and TRBJ1-2; D gene uncertain. The CDR3 covers 13 residues. Trimming removed 3 bases at V and 4 bases at J, with 9 bases between. The germline V gene has CDR1 SNHLY and CDR2 FYNNEI. The CDR3 is CASSDGSSYGYTF. CDR3 nucleotides: TGTGCCAGCAGTGATGGGAGTTCCTATGGCTACACCTTC.

This clonotype has only one observation. The chain employs TRBV5-5 and TRBJ1-4; D is undetermined. The CDR3 runs 14 residues. Trimming left V 2 bases short and J 8 bases short, with 13 bases between. Germline V gene sequence: CDR1 SGHKS, CDR2 YYEKEE (reference sequence). CDR3 protein: CASSLIGEGEKLFF. As DNA, the CDR3 is TGTGCCAGCAGCTTAATAGGAGAAGGAGAAAAACTGTTTTTT. Using reference TRBV5-5 and TRBJ1-4 for the parts outside the CDR3, the full variable domain is DAGVTQSPTHLIKTRGQQVTLRCSPISGHKSVSWYQQVLGQGPQFIFQYYEKEERGRGNFPDRFSARQFPNYSSELNVNALLLGDSALYLCASSLIGEGEKLFFGSGTQLSVL.

This clonotype was counted a few times. The V gene is TRBV5-1, the J gene TRBJ2-7; possibly TRBD1 for D (5 bases). V shed 4 bases and J shed 2 bases, with 13 bases lying between them. Germline-derived CDR1 and CDR2 are SGHRS and YFSETQ. CDR3 length equals 14 residues. The CDR3: CASSPWGFTYEQYF. CDR3 bases: TGCGCCAGCAGCCCCTGGGGCTTCACCTACGAGCAGTACTTC.

This clonotype has just a few counts. The V gene is TRBV15, the J gene TRBJ2-5; D unresolved. Germline CDR1 and CDR2: LNHNV and YYDKDF (reference sequence). Trimming removed 0 bases from V and 3 bases from J, with 11 bases in between. CDR3 length equals 15 residues. The CDR3 DNA follows: TGTGCCACCAGCAGAGATCGAGTATCGAAAGAGACCCAGTACTTC. The encoded protein is CATSRDRVSKETQYF.

This clonotype was observed a handful of times. V usage is TRBV7-9 and J usage is TRBJ1-2; possibly TRBD1 for D (6 bases). V was trimmed by 5 bases and J by 2 bases, leaving 18 bases between them. The CDR3 is 16 residues long. Germline CDR1 is SEHNR and CDR2 is FQNEAQ (reference sequence). The CDR3 coding sequence is TGTGCCAGCAGCCCCAACCTGATGGGGGGCAACTATGGCTACACCTTC. Protein product: CASSPNLMGGNYGYTF.

The sample holds many counts of this clonotype. The CDR3 is CASSLDRGNTGELFF. The CDR3 nucleotides are TGCGCCAGCAGCTTAGACAGGGGAAACACCGGGGAGCTGTTTTTT. The genes are TRBV5-1 and TRBJ2-2; TRBD1 aligns across 8 bases. Trimming removed 2 bases from V and 2 bases from J; junction bases left unmatched: 2. This CDR3 spans 15 amino acids. Germline V lookup: CDR1 SGHRS, CDR2 YFSETQ.